This T cell receptor beta chain was sequenced for a study of T cell responses to AZD1222 COVID-19 vaccine. Points from the study as a whole: Regions left unmutated in variants are reportedly the target of nearly half of spike-specific TCRs. Two doses of AZD1222 preceded a rise in Spike-specific TCR breadth and depth.

There are 15 residues in the CDR3. CDR1 and CDR2 from the germline V gene are SGHVS and FQNEAQ. V lost 3 bases, J lost 0 bases, and 10 bases lay in between. Concerning this clone: The antigen remains unidentified.

Sequencing was performed with immunoSEQ multiplex PCR; in TCRdb, only in-frame clones are kept and a portion is missing. The data contain 60,000 to 80,000 clones, approximately 90% of them singletons. The chain is built from TRBV7-8 and TRBJ2-3; D may be TRBD1 or TRBD2 (5 bases each). The clonotype originates from an adult in good health. The sample here was peripheral blood, taken on day 0 of AZD1222 vaccination. This CDR3 reads CASSFRGLSTDTQYF. CDR3 coding DNA: TGTGCCAGCAGCTTCCGGGGCCTGAGCACAGATACGCAGTATTTT.